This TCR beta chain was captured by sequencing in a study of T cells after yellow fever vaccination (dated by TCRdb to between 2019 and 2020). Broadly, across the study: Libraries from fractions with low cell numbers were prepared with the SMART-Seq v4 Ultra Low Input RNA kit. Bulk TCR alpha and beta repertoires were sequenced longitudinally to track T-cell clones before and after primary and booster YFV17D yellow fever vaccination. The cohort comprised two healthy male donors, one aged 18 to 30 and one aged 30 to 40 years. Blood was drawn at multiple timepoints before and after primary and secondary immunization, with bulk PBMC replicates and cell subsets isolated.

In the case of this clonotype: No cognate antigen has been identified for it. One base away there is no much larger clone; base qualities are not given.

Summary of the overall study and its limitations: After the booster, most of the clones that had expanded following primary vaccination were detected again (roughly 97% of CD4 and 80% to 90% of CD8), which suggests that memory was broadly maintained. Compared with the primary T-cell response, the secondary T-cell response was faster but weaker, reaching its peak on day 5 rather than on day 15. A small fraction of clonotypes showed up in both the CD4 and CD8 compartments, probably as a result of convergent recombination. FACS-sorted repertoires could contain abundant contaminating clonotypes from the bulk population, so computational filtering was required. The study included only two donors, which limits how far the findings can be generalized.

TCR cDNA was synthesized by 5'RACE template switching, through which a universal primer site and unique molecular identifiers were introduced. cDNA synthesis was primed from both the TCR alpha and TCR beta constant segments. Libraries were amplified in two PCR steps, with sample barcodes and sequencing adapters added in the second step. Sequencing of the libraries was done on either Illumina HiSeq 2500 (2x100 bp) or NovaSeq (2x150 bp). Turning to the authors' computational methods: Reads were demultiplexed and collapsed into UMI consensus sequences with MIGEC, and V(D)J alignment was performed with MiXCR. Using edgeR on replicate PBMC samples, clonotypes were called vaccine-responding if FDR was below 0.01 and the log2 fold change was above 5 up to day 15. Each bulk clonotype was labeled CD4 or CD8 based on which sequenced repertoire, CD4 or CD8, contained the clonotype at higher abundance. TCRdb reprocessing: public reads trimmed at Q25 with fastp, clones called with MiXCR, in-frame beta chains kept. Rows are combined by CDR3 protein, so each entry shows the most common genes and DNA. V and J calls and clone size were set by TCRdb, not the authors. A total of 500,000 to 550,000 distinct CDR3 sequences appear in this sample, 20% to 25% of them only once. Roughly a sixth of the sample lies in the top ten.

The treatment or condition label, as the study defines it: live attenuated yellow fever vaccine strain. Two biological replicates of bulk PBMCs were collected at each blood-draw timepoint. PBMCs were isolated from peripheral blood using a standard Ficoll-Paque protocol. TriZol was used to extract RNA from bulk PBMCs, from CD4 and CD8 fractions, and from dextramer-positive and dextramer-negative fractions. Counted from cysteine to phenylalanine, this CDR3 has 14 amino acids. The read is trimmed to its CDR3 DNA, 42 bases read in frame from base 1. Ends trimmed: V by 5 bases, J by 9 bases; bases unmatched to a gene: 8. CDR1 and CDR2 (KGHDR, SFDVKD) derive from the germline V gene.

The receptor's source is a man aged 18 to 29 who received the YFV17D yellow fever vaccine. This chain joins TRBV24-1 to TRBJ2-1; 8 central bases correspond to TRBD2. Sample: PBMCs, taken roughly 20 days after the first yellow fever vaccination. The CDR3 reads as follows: CATSVTGGAGEQFF. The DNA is TGTGCCACCAGTGTAACCGGGGGGGCGGGTGAGCAGTTCTTC.